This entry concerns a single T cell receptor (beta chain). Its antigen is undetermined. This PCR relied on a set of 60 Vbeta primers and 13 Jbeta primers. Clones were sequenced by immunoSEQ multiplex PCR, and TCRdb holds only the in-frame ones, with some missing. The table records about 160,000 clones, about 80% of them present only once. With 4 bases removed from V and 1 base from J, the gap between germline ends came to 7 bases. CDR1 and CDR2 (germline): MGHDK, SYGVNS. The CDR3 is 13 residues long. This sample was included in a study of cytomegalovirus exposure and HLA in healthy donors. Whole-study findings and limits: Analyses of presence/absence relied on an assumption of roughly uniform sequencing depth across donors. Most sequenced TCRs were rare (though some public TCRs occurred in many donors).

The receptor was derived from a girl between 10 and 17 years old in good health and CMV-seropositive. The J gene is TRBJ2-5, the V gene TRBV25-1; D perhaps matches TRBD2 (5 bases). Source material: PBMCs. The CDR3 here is CASSVGGQETQYF. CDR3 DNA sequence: TGTGCCAGCAGTGTCGGAGGCCAAGAGACCCAGTACTTC.